Presented here are 25 T cell receptor beta chains from one specimen sequenced in a study of blood T cell repertoires in COVID-19 (dated by TCRdb to 2020 to 2022). Library prep was done by the immunoSEQ multiplex PCR assay. Here the immuneACCESS table is served through TCRdb, limited to in-frame sequences with V and J called. Missing clones are a known gap in these copies; in checked studies unresolved V genes cover under half, and the rest lacks a known reason. Counted in this sample were about 74,000 clones; roughly 88% of them appeared once. The ten top clones hold 1.5% to 2% of the sample. The material sequenced was peripheral blood. Receptors were obtained from an elderly woman with active or convalescent COVID-19.

The chain has TRBV6-5 and TRBJ1-5; 8 positions agree with TRBD1. V lost 5 bases, J lost 4 bases, and 1 base stayed unmatched. CDR3 size: 13 residues. Germline CDR1 and CDR2: MNHEY and SVGAGI. CDR3 residues: CASSRTGNQPQHF. CDR3 sequence (DNA): TGTGCCAGCAGTCGGACAGGGAATCAGCCCCAGCATTTT.

This clone occurred once. The chain uses TRBV6-5 and TRBJ1-3; 9 nucleotides align to TRBD1. CDR3 length: 14 residues. CDR1 MNHEY and CDR2 SVGAGI come from the germline V gene. V gave up 6 bases and J gave up 4 bases; unmatched junction bases: 4. As DNA, the CDR3 is TGTGCCAGCAGCAGGGACAGGGAAGGAAACACCATATATTTT. It codes for CASSRDREGNTIYF.

This chain uses TRBV2 with TRBJ2-6; D is perhaps TRBD1 (5 bases). Germline V lookup: CDR1 SNHLY, CDR2 FYNNEI. V was trimmed by 3 bases and J by 0 bases, leaving 21 bases between them. The length of the CDR3 is 20 residues. The chain's CDR3 is CASSDPSGDRYLSGANVLTF. The CDR3 DNA follows: TGTGCCAGCAGTGATCCTTCAGGCGACAGATATCTCTCTGGGGCCAACGTCCTGACTTTC.

The V call is TRBV5-1, the J call TRBJ1-6; D is unresolved. There are 13 residues in the CDR3. Germline CDR1 reads SGHRS; CDR2 reads YFSETQ. V lost 6 bases to trimming and J lost 0 bases, with 4 bases between them. The CDR3 region is CASKSSYNSPLHF. CDR3 nucleotides: TGCGCCAGCAAGAGCTCCTATAATTCACCCCTCCACTTT.

The chain links TRBV15 to TRBJ1-3; unclear D gene. The CDR3 runs to 13 residues. V dropped 0 bases and J dropped 6 bases, with 6 bases sitting between them. Germline CDR1 reads LNHNV; CDR2 reads YYDKDF (reference sequence). The CDR3 protein is CATSRDLQNTIYF. The CDR3 DNA reads TGTGCCACCAGCAGAGATTTACAAAACACCATATATTTT.

This rearrangement joins TRBV9 to TRBJ2-1; a weak D match, TRBD1 (5 bases). Germline assignment: CDR1 SGDLS and CDR2 YYNGEE. The length of the CDR3 is 13 residues. Deletions cut 4 bases from V and 11 bases from J, with 16 bases between. The CDR3 nucleotides are TGTGCCAGCAGCCCTAATAGGGGCTATAAGCAGTTCTTC. This gives the protein CASSPNRGYKQFF.

This chain uses TRBV6-2 or TRBV6-3 with TRBJ2-3, with TRBD1 matching over 9 bases. The CDR3 covers 17 residues. J was trimmed by 0 bases and V by 4 bases; bases with no gene match: 8. Germline values: CDR1 MNHEY, CDR2 SVGEGT. The CDR3, as DNA: TGTGCCAGCAGTTTCCAAACACAGGGGGCCAGCACAGATACGCAGTATTTT. Its translation: CASSFQTQGASTDTQYF.

The chain couples TRBV7-2 to TRBJ2-7; 10 nucleotides align to TRBD2. Germline CDR1 is SGHTA and CDR2 is FQGNSA. J was trimmed by 6 bases and V by 3 bases; bases with no gene match: 5. The CDR3 runs 14 residues. CDR3 amino acids: CASSFRPSGSEQYF. CDR3 bases: TGTGCCAGCAGCTTCCGACCTAGCGGGAGCGAGCAGTACTTC.

The rearrangement links TRBV18 to TRBJ2-5; possible D gene TRBD2, 6 bases. CDR1 and CDR2 from the germline V gene are KGHSH and LQKENI. V gave up 6 bases and J gave up 3 bases, with 11 bases separating them. This CDR3 region has 13 residues. In nucleotides, the CDR3 is TGTGCCAGCTCCTTGACTAGTAAAGAGACCCAGTACTTC. It translates to CASSLTSKETQYF.

This chain links TRBV18 with TRBJ2-7; 9 bases agree with TRBD1. CDR3 size: 14 residues. The ends lost 2 bases at V and 6 bases at J; junction bases unmatched: 5. The germline V gene encodes CDR1 KGHSH and CDR2 LQKENI. CDR3 sequence: CASSPEGQGREQYF. The CDR3 nucleotides are TGTGCCAGCTCACCAGAGGGACAGGGTCGCGAGCAGTACTTC. Using reference TRBV18 and TRBJ2-7 for the parts outside the CDR3, the full variable domain is NAGVMQNPRHLVRRRGQEARLRCSPMKGHSHVYWYRQLPEEGLKFMVYLQKENIIDESGMPKERFSAEFPKEGPSILRIQQVVRGDSAAYFCASSPEGQGREQYFGPGTRLTVT.

This sequence joins TRBV30 and TRBJ2-1, with D maybe TRBD1 (5 bases). Looked up from germline, CDR1 is GTSNPN and CDR2 is SVGIG (reference sequence). V was shortened by 0 bases and J by 9 bases, with 12 bases between the two germline ends. The CDR3 consists of 13 residues. The CDR3 region is CAWSVKGISEQFF. The DNA of the CDR3 is TGTGCCTGGAGTGTCAAGGGGATTAGTGAGCAGTTCTTC.

This clone came up once. The rearrangement joins TRBV7-7 to TRBJ2-5; TRBD1 aligns across 7 bases. Germline lookup yields CDR1 SSHAT and CDR2 FNYEAQ (reference sequence). This CDR3 comprises 13 residues. V lost 3 bases to trimming and J lost 4 bases; unmatched junction nucleotides: 2. The CDR3 bases are TGTGCCAGCAGCTTTTCAGGGGGAGAGACCCAGTACTTC. The encoded protein is CASSFSGGETQYF.

The chain is built from TRBV4-1 and TRBJ2-3; TRBD2 matches at 8 bases. The CDR3 is 18 residues long. Germline V CDR1 and CDR2: MGHRA, YSYEKL. Trimming took 0 bases from V and 2 from J; bases not matched to a gene: 10. The CDR3 is CASSQEAPSGGITDTQYF. CDR3 nucleotide sequence: TGCGCCAGCAGCCAAGAGGCCCCGAGCGGGGGAATCACAGATACGCAGTATTTT.

This chain joins TRBV6-5 and TRBJ1-2; no clear D gene. V lost 5 bases to trimming and J lost 5 bases, with 15 bases between them. Germline lookup yields CDR1 MNHEY and CDR2 SVGAGI. The CDR3 consists of 14 residues. Written as DNA, the CDR3 is TGTGCCAGCAGTCTACGGACGGGAGGATATGGCTACACCTTC. Translating gives CASSLRTGGYGYTF.

The chain has TRBV7-9 and TRBJ1-3, with 9 positions matching TRBD1. The V and J ends lost 5 bases and 2 bases, in that order; junction bases with no gene match: 7. Germline CDR1 is SEHNR and CDR2 is FQNEAQ (reference sequence). The CDR3 length is 16 residues. The CDR3 region has the DNA TGTGCCAGCAGCGCCGGGAGACAGGGGGCTGGAAACACCATATATTTT. This translates into CASSAGRQGAGNTIYF.

Concerning this clone: Other DNA sequences from this sample encode an identical CDR3 as well. In nucleotides, the CDR3 is TGTGCCAGCTCTCGGGGACAGGTTCGGGAGACCCAGTACTTC. Protein product: CASSRGQVRETQYF. This sequence joins TRBV18 and TRBJ2-5; 8 nucleotides match TRBD1. V trimming: 6 bases; J trimming: 5 bases; junction bases outside the gene matches: 8. This CDR3 has 14 residues. The germline CDR1 and CDR2 sequences are KGHSH and LQKENI.

The chain uses TRBV9 and TRBJ1-1; 9 bases line up with TRBD1. Germline trimming cut 3 bases from V and 4 bases from J; bases unmatched to any gene: 19. From germline, CDR1 is SGDLS and CDR2 YYNGEE. The CDR3 consists of 19 residues. The CDR3 DNA follows: TGTGCCAGCAGCGAGCCCCGTCTAACAACTCCGGGACAGGGCACTGAAGCTTTCTTT. This codes for CASSEPRLTTPGQGTEAFF.

CDR3 amino acids: CASSLKGGNYGYTF. The CDR3 region has the DNA TGTGCCAGCAGCTTAAAAGGGGGCAACTATGGCTACACCTTC. The chain carries TRBV5-4 and TRBJ1-2; 7 bases map to TRBD1. Trimming cost V 2 bases and J 2 bases; bases outside gene matches: 3. The CDR3 has 14 residues. CDR1 and CDR2 from the germline V gene are SGHNT and YYREEE (reference sequence).

The chain recombines TRBV5-1 with TRBJ1-4; 8 bases match TRBD1. With 2 bases clipped from V and 11 bases from J, the junction kept 5 bases outside the gene matches. The germline V gene encodes CDR1 SGHRS and CDR2 YFSETQ. CDR3 size: 13 residues. The CDR3 DNA sequence: TGCGCCAGCAGCTTTTCAGGGGGCGTTAAACTGTTTTTT. It encodes CASSFSGGVKLFF. Full variable domain (missing parts from reference TRBV5-1 and TRBJ1-4): KAGVTQTPRYLIKTRGQQVTLSCSPISGHRSVSWYQQTPGQGLQFLFEYFSETQRNKGNFPGRFSGRQFSNSRSEMNVSTLELGDSALYLCASSFSGGVKLFFGSGTQLSVL.

This clone was found once. The genes are TRBV5-6 and TRBJ2-3, with 10 bases fitting TRBD1. V dropped 3 bases and J dropped 2; count of bases not matched to a gene: 6. The CDR3 runs to 16 residues. CDR1 is SGHDT, CDR2 YYEEEE, per germline. CDR3 loop: CASSSDRGTHTDTQYF. Written as DNA, the CDR3 is TGTGCCAGCAGCTCGGACAGGGGGACTCACACAGATACGCAGTATTTT.

The chain joins TRBV4-1 to TRBJ2-1, with D possibly being TRBD2 (5 bases). Germline V gene sequence: CDR1 MGHRA, CDR2 YSYEKL. CDR3 size: 17 residues. The V and J ends lost 1 base and 4 bases respectively, with 17 bases between them. This CDR3 is CASSQVGAQRRYNEQFF. CDR3 in DNA: TGCGCCAGCAGCCAAGTTGGCGCCCAGCGGCGTTACAATGAGCAGTTCTTC.

This sequence joins TRBV7-9 and TRBJ1-2; TRBD1 matches 9 bases. The CDR3 contains 17 residues. Germline values: CDR1 SEHNR, CDR2 FQNEAQ (reference sequence). J lost 6 bases, V lost 4 bases, and 15 bases had no gene match. CDR3 loop: CASSSINHRQGGNGYTF. CDR3 coding DNA: TGTGCCAGCAGCTCGATAAACCACCGACAGGGGGGGAATGGCTACACCTTC.

The chain is built from TRBV24-1 and TRBJ2-7, with D tentatively TRBD2 (7 bases). V dropped 6 bases and J dropped 5 bases, with 16 bases sitting between them. CDR1 is KGHDR and CDR2 is SFDVKD in the germline V gene. There are 14 residues in the CDR3. The CDR3 sequence: CATSLGGEKDEQYF. For the CDR3, the DNA is TGTGCCACCAGTTTAGGGGGGGAAAAGGACGAGCAGTACTTC.

This rearrangement joins TRBV18 to TRBJ2-3, with D possibly being TRBD1 (5 bases). V was clipped by 2 bases and J by 0 bases, with 12 bases between them. The CDR3 is 16 residues long. CDR1 KGHSH and CDR2 LQKENI come from the germline V gene. The CDR3, as DNA: TGTGCCAGCTCACCAGTGAGGCCAGGGAGCACAGATACGCAGTATTTT. It specifies CASSPVRPGSTDTQYF.

This clone was seen once. The rearrangement links TRBV6-2 or TRBV6-3 to TRBJ2-1, with 8 bases identical to TRBD2. V shed 5 bases and J 2 bases; nucleotides not matched to a gene: 2. This CDR3 spans 14 amino acids. The germline V gene has CDR1 MNHEY and CDR2 SVGEGT. The CDR3 spells CASSHGGAYNEQFF. CDR3 nucleotide sequence: TGTGCCAGCAGTCACGGGGGGGCCTACAATGAGCAGTTCTTC.